These T cell receptor beta chains were read from a single sample in a study of shared clonotypes between healthy human individuals. Produced via immunoSEQ multiplex PCR; TCRdb's table is partial and in-frame only. The sample has 1,500,000 or so clones; 96% are singletons. Sequenced sample: naive CD4+ T cells sorted from blood. The receptors stem from a man aged 25 to 40 in good health. Each CDR3 is given with its conserved first and last residue.

cdr3_length j_call v_call cdr3_aa
16 TRBJ2-3 TRBV5-1 CASSPQGALNADTQYF
15 TRBJ2-7 TRBV7-8 CASSLAWQQTYEQYF
11 TRBJ1-3 TRBV11-2 CASSTRNTIYF
13 TRBJ2-5 TRBV29-1 CSVALAYQETQYF
15 TRBJ2-1 TRBV15 CATSRAGLGEVSEFF
15 TRBJ2-7 TRBV11-2 CASSLELLRSYEQYF
14 TRBJ2-7 TRBV5-1 CASSSGTSGNEQYF
15 TRBJ2-7 TRBV27 CASSLAAGSSYEQYF
13 TRBJ1-2 TRBV19 CASSIDQKDRYTF
14 TRBJ1-5 TRBV6-6 CASSYVDSYQPQHF
15 TRBJ1-1 TRBV11-2 CASSKRLGETTEAFF
12 TRBJ2-7 TRBV7-9 CASSPGQNEQYF
12 TRBJ2-3 TRBV28 CASGRAYDTQYF
14 TRBJ2-7 TRBV28 CASRPGQAAYEQYF
16 TRBJ2-1 TRBV7-2 CASSYTGLASYNEQFF
17 TRBJ1-5 TRBV5-1 CASSFCTLQRWDQPQHF
12 TRBJ1-1 TRBV6-5 CASSYSGREAFF
15 TRBJ2-3 TRBV5-8 CASRIGRDWTDTQYF
13 TRBJ2-3 TRBV28 CASKRGGLDTQYF
12 TRBJ2-7 TRBV6-1 CASSGTGYEQYF
11 TRBJ2-7 TRBV10-3 CATRQGGEQYF
13 TRBJ2-3 TRBV29-1 CSVTRDWGDTQYF
15 TRBJ2-5 TRBV9 CASSPTTGGVETQYF
15 TRBJ1-5 TRBV4-2 CASSQGTGNNQPQHF
10 TRBJ1-2 TRBV21-1 CASSRGTNTF
15 TRBJ2-3 TRBV9 CASSARATGGDTQYF
16 TRBJ1-2 TRBV28 CASSLSGTGGNYGYTF
12 TRBJ2-3 TRBV18 CASSPQPDTQYF
16 TRBJ1-3 TRBV6-5 CASSYSGTGAGNTIYF
13 TRBJ2-5 TRBV30 CAWRRGPPETQYF
13 TRBJ2-5 TRBV28 CASSPTAGETQYF
12 TRBJ2-7 TRBV6-5 CASSSSRGEQYF
15 TRBJ2-1 TRBV27 CASSQDRDFRYEQFF
13 TRBJ2-7 TRBV5-1 CASSSDRSYEQYF
11 TRBJ2-7 TRBV20-1 CSAIGQNEQYF
16 TRBJ1-5 TRBV10-3 CAISEQDSYSNQPQHF
14 TRBJ2-2 TRBV7-2 CASSFAIGTGELFF
14 TRBJ2-7 TRBV21-1 CASSHRDTSYEQYF
16 TRBJ1-2 TRBV10-2 CASRLGQKKANYGYTF
14 TRBJ2-7 TRBV13 CASSFSGVSYEQYF
14 TRBJ1-1 TRBV27 CASRTGRGNTEAFF
17 TRBJ2-2 TRBV18 CGSNVPAQAANTGELFF
17 TRBJ1-1 TRBV9 CASSVGYPRTGETEAFF
18 TRBJ2-3 TRBV2 CASSVTGHQIASTDTQYF
15 TRBJ2-7 TRBV5-1 CASSLDAGKDYEQYF
15 TRBJ2-5 TRBV28 CASSLVGGGRETQYF
13 TRBJ2-3 TRBV10-2 CASSVLAGDTQYF
15 TRBJ2-7 TRBV15 CATSRDRGKNYEQYF
14 TRBJ1-5 TRBV18 CASSRGTDNQPQHF
15 TRBJ1-1 TRBV7-2 CASSPVGQKNTEAFF
15 TRBJ2-7 TRBV6-7 CASISRGAVSYEQYF
13 TRBJ2-7 TRBV7-9 CASSSSGSYEQYF
14 TRBJ2-1 TRBV2 CASSRRENYNEQFF
16 TRBJ2-2 TRBV27 CASSSTGPRNTGELFF
12 TRBJ2-1 TRBV15 CATSRPYNEQFF
16 TRBJ2-7 TRBV6-6 CASSNKLPGMVNEQYF
14 TRBJ2-5 TRBV27 CASSLAAYKETQYF
14 TRBJ2-2 TRBV19 CASRSRGDTGELFF
19 TRBJ2-3 TRBV12-5 CASGPWDGNSSSSTDTQYF